The TCR beta chain described here comes from a study of blood T cell repertoires in COVID-19. Across the whole study: The study drew acute and convalescent COVID-19 samples from the United States, Italy and Spain. Sources were T cells, B-cell-depleted T cells, or PBMCs; the material itself was cDNA or gDNA.

Seattle patients were enrolled while actively infected and followed longitudinally. Original data processing: Reference gene primer amplification gave estimated nucleated cell counts. Sequenced by immunoSEQ multiplex PCR; TCRdb stores in-frame clones only, minus some. V, J and clone size reflect that table, while D and trimming were determined from the DNA. The table lists around 260,000 clones, approximately 89% of them singletons. The ends were cut back, 3 bases at V and 9 bases at J, with 18 bases in the middle. The CDR3 is 14 amino acids. Looked up from germline, CDR1 is SGHNT and CDR2 is YYREEE (reference sequence).

This sequence joins TRBV5-4 and TRBJ2-5; D possibly corresponds to TRBD1 (6 bases). The sequencing input was peripheral blood. The clonotype comes from a woman in her seventies with COVID-19, enrolled during active disease. CDR3 region: CASSSGTTVRAQYF. For the CDR3, the DNA is TGTGCCAGCAGCTCGGGGACAACCGTTCGGGCCCAGTACTTC.